This record concerns one TCR beta chain sequence. Its antigen is unknown. Base qualities are not provided; no much larger clone lies one nucleotide away. The source of the sample is a study of cytomegalovirus exposure and HLA in healthy donors listed by TCRdb under 2017. For the study in its entirety: An earlier analysis of around 600 of the donors reported approximately 300 Gb of sequence data and 100 million to 130 million unique TCR beta sequences from approximately 180 million T cells. Along with the roughly 610-subject first cohort, a separate validation cohort of over 90 different subjects was used. The aim of the study was to test whether cataloging public T cell receptors could identify signatures of past pathogen exposure. The T cell repertoires of some 670 subjects were profiled by immunosequencing and related to cytomegalovirus serostatus. Class I and class II HLA loci were covered by the typing at four-digit resolution. An early release that covered several hundred HLA-typed donors contained approximately 300 gigabases of sequencing data and tens of millions of unique TCR sequences. Because of strong linkage in the cohort, roughly 5 DR-DQ haplotypes were treated as single units for association and clustering. In a later genetic analysis, genome-wide SNP genotypes for about three fifths of the roughly 670 donors were used, and that subset was treated as a discovery cohort. All discovery cohort repertoires had been generated on a single sequencing platform. To decide whether each TCR beta V gene segment behaved as functional or pseudogenic, an earlier analysis of fewer than 750 of the donors relied on high-throughput TCR beta sequencing. Rather than drawing on any new phenotypic data, the later analysis identified candidate immune exposures from TCR beta sequences and the way those sequences occurred across donors. Of the approximately 400 genotyped donors, around 81% fell in the genetic ancestry cluster associated with self-reported Caucasian donors. To predict cytomegalovirus infection status, the study brought together high-throughput TCR immunosequencing, statistical association of individual TCRs with disease status, and machine learning. Among about 370 genotyped donors of the cohort, an average of about 240,000 unique TCR beta nucleotide sequences was sequenced per donor, of which about 19% were non-productive. Donor age, sex, ethnicity and CMV serostatus were compiled together with the repertoire data. In a later analysis, previously published TCR beta repertoires from fewer than 750 donors were re-analyzed and high-resolution HLA genotyping was added so that TCR occurrence patterns could be studied. Typing coverage differed by locus: A, B, C, DRB1 and DQB1 were typed in about 620-630 donors, DQA1 in about 500, DPA1 in 600 to 610, and DPB1 in around 490. Beyond this particular receptor, the publication reports: CMV serostatus was the only immune exposure information available for the cohort. When HLA alleles, especially DR and DQ, strongly co-occurred, attributing TCR associations to individual alleles was difficult. In vitro tests confirmed that a few of the cytomegalovirus-associated TCR beta chains recognize cytomegalovirus antigens. In a later analysis, HLA-associated TCR beta chains showed more clonal expansion and lower generation probabilities than non-associated chains that were equally common. A further reported finding was that TCR beta sequences accurately predicted the HLA-A and HLA-B alleles for most subjects in the first cohort. Linkage disequilibrium might explain the correlated functional status among segregating V segments, but an unknown experimental factor could not be ruled out. The classifier was reported to diagnose cytomegalovirus status with high specificity and sensitivity in both the original and validation cohorts. It was suggested by the authors that the approach could potentially be generalized to other disease states and immunological phenotypes. Most CMV-associated TCR beta chains appeared to be HLA-restricted in a later analysis, and the HLA associations seemed to be driven largely by CMV exposure. Sequencing depth was assumed to be roughly uniform across donors in the presence/absence analyses, though that assumption may not hold. A later genetic analysis reported fewer N-insertions in productive TCRs among donors in an Asian-associated ancestry cluster than the roughly 640-donor mean. A group of highly shared sequence variants was considered likely to be a technical artifact of the sequencing pipeline. In the study, some 160 TCR beta chains were listed as associated with cytomegalovirus. According to a later analysis, TCR association rates differed among HLA loci, with DRB1 alleles showing the most associated TCRs and HLA-C alleles showing the fewest. At a false discovery rate of 0.05, a later analysis linked about 17,000 TCR beta sequences to specific HLA alleles. An earlier analysis of approximately 500 of the donors showed that most TCR beta V segments appeared in productive rearrangements either about 87% or about 30% of the time, which broadly matched IMGT annotations. Most TCR sequences were seen in very few donors, while some public TCRs were found in many individuals. A later analysis reported that several top co-occurrence clusters appeared linked to parvovirus B19, influenza, CMV and Epstein-Barr virus. Because HLA typing was missing for some donors at each locus, association tests included only the typed subset. The earlier analysis of around 600 of the donors excluded 15 to 20 rarely observed V segments, including chromosome 9 orphons, because counts were too low. The cohort was sequenced for TCR beta chains only, and without alpha or paired-chain data the features that could be detected were limited. A later genetic analysis associated a missense DCLRE1C variant with V-gene and J-gene trimming of TCR beta chains, and an independent cohort replicated the association.

The method behind the library was the immunoSEQ multiplex PCR assay. The multiplex PCR relied on a mix of 60 forward primers for TCR Vbeta segments and 13 reverse primers for TCR Jbeta segments. The CDR3 region of rearranged TCR beta genes was amplified from genomic DNA by a multiplex PCR assay. The amplified TCR beta libraries were sequenced on the Illumina HiSeq System as 87-base-pair reads. The study's own analysis went as follows. A later analysis tallied around 82 million unique TCR beta chains across the 700 or so repertoires, and around 9.9 million of those chains were shared by two or more donors. To remove PCR and sequencing errors, raw reads were error-corrected and collapsed into unique sequences using a nearest-neighbor algorithm that merged closely related sequences. V, D and J gene segments were assigned by aligning CDR3 sequences to IMGT reference sequences. Each retained sequence needed at least a six-nucleotide match to both a V gene segment and a J gene segment. Rearrangements were classified as productive when the CDR3 lacked stop codons and remained in frame with V and J, and all other rearrangements were classified as non-productive. Following IMGT convention, CDR3 was defined as the stretch from the second conserved V-encoded cysteine to the conserved J-encoded phenylalanine. The earlier analysis of 550 to 650 of the donors excluded any sequence lacking an unambiguous match to a single V gene segment. An earlier analysis of a few hundred of the donors called V segments functional above 56.7% productive rearrangements and segregating when the between-donor standard deviation exceeded 5%. A statistical classification framework was built for diagnosing cytomegalovirus status from the catalog of TCR beta chain sequences. V and J gene assignment, in a later analysis, came from comparing TCR nucleotide sequences with IMGT/GENE-DB human TR gene sequences. In a later analysis, CDR3 sequences and most-parsimonious VDJ recombination scenarios were assigned using the TCRdist pipeline. In a later analysis, each TCR beta chain was defined by its CDR3 amino acid sequence together with its V-gene family, and reads lacking a unique V-gene family were excluded. As a way to deal with suspected cross-contamination and a sequencing artifact, a later analysis dropped hundreds of nucleotide sequences that were highly shared and had low generation probability. In a later analysis, a clonal expansion index for each public chain was calculated from normalized within-repertoire ranks of inferred template counts. In a later analysis, generation probabilities were computed using a VDJ recombination model fitted to out-of-frame rearrangements, and the results were checked against IGoR. Hypergeometric tests were used in a later analysis to score TCR-TCR, TCR-HLA and TCR-CMV co-occurrence, with a repertoire-size bias correction applied to the TCR pairs. To estimate false discovery rates, a later analysis permuted the HLA or CMV assignments 20 times. In a later analysis, co-occurring TCRs were grouped with DBSCAN, and TCRdist sequence similarity was added when clustering was performed within HLA-allele-positive subsets. Repertoires with fewer than 30,000 or more than 120,000 public chains, plus five repertoires with anomalous nucleotide sharing, were excluded from co-occurrence clustering. The immuneACCESS repertoire file appears here via TCRdb, limited to in-frame rearrangements. These files lack a portion of the clones; in checked studies, under half of the deficit traces to unresolved V genes, and the cause of the others is not known. D and trimming were read from the DNA, whereas the V and J calls and clone size are those reported in that table. This sample comprises around 180,000 clones, about 83% of them detected only once. The ten largest clones take up around 5.9% of the sample.

In total, just over 650 healthy bone marrow donors made up the cohort. At the time of sampling, all cohort members were nominally healthy, though unrecorded immune exposures were likely present. The donor tested CMV seropositive and was one of the 289 seropositive cohort members. Each donor provided a peripheral blood sample, and peripheral blood mononuclear cells were used for TCR beta sequencing. Genomic DNA extraction from the blood cell samples was performed with the Qiagen DNeasy Blood Extraction Kit. Material for sequencing was PBMCs. This receptor was obtained from a woman aged 25 to 39 in good health and CMV-seropositive.

CDR3 loop: CASRQGANYGYTF. The bases are TGTGCCAGTAGACAGGGTGCTAACTATGGCTACACCTTC. This chain joins TRBV19 to TRBJ1-2; 6 matching bases give a weak D call of TRBD1. V drops 6 bases and J drops 0 bases, leaving 8 bases in between. The CDR3, cysteine through phenylalanine, is 13 amino acids long. The DNA shown is the 39-base CDR3, in frame from base 1. The germline V gene (reference sequence) sets CDR1 to LNHDA and CDR2 to SQIVND.